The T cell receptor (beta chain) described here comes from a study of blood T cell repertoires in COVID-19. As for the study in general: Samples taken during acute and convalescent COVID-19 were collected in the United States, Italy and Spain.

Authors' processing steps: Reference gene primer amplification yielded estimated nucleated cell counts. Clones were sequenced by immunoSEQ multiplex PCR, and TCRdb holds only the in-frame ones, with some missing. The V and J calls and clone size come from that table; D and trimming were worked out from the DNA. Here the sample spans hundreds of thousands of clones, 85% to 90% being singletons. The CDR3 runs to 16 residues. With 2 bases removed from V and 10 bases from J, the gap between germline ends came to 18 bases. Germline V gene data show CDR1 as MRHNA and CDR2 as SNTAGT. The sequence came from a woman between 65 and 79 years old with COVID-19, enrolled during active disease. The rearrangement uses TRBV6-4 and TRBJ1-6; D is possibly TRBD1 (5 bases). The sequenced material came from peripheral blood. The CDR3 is CASSDEPGLGGSPLHF. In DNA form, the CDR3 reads TGTGCCAGCAGTGACGAGCCCGGGTTGGGGGGATCACCCCTCCACTTT.